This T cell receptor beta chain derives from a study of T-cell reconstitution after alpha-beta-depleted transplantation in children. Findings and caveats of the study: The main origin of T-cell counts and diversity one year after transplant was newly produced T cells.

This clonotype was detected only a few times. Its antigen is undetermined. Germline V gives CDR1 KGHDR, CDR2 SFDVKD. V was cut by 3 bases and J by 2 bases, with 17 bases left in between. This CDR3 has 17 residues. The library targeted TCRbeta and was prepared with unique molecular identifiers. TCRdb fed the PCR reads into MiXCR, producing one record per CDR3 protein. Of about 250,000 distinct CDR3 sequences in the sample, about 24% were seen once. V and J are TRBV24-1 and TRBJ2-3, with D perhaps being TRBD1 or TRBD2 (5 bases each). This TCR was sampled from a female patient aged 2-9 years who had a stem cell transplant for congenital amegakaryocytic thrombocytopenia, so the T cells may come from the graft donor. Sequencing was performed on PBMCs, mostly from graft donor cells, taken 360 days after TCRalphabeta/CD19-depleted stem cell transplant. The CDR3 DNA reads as TGTGCCACCAGTGATCCCAGGGCCGAGGGAGTCACAGATACGCAGTATTTT. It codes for CATSDPRAEGVTDTQYF.